These T cell receptor beta chains were read from a single sample in a study of blood T cell repertoires in COVID-19. The table came from immunoSEQ multiplex PCR; TCRdb's copy has only in-frame clones and leaves some out. The table includes 150,000 or so clones, over 65% detected once. Sequencing was carried out using peripheral blood. The receptors here all came from a woman older than 75 with acute or convalescent COVID-19. Each CDR3 is given with its conserved first and last residue. D genes are given only for firm matches. For some rows the clone size is stated as once, few or many, or as a class when expanded; others skip it.

d_gene,j_gene,v_gene,abundance,CDR3aa,CDR3nt
NA,TRBJ2-5,TRBV3-1/TRBV3-2,NA,CASSQDRLQETQYF,TGTGCCAGCAGCCAAGACAGACTACAAGAGACCCAGTACTTC
NA,TRBJ2-5,TRBV19,NA,CASSPHSAGHQETQYF,TGTGCCAGTAGTCCCCATTCCGCGGGTCACCAAGAGACCCAGTACTTC
TRBD2,TRBJ2-1,TRBV10-3,NA,CAITPSTSATYNEQFF,TGTGCCATCACCCCCTCGACTAGCGCTACCTACAATGAGCAGTTCTTC
TRBD1,TRBJ1-1,TRBV5-5,NA,CASSSGQGGFTEAFF,TGTGCCAGCAGTTCGGGACAGGGAGGTTTCACTGAAGCTTTCTTT
TRBD1,TRBJ1-1,TRBV5-1,NA,CASSLTGGNTEAFF,TGCGCCAGCAGCTTGACAGGGGGAAACACTGAAGCTTTCTTT
NA,TRBJ1-3,TRBV29-1,NA,CSVSGVNSGNTIYF,TGCAGCGTTTCCGGGGTGAACTCTGGAAACACCATATATTTT
NA,TRBJ1-5,TRBV28,NA,CASSFPDQPQHF,TGTGCCAGCAGTTTTCCAGATCAGCCCCAGCATTTT
NA,TRBJ2-7,TRBV6-5,NA,CASTPGVEQYF,TGTGCCAGCACCCCGGGGGTCGAGCAGTACTTC
NA,TRBJ2-2,TRBV2,NA,CASSEVGTRNTGELFF,TGTGCCAGCAGTGAAGTGGGCACTAGAAACACCGGGGAGCTGTTTTTT
NA,TRBJ1-2,TRBV11-1,NA,CASSFYGRGYGYTF,TGTGCCAGCAGCTTTTACGGCAGGGGCTATGGCTACACCTTC
NA,TRBJ2-3,TRBV7-6,NA,CASSLGASVDTQYF,TGTGCCAGCAGCTTAGGAGCTAGCGTAGATACGCAGTATTTT
NA,TRBJ2-2,TRBV6-5,NA,CASSYRGLNTGELFF,TGTGCCAGCAGTTACCGGGGGTTAAACACCGGGGAGCTGTTTTTT
NA,TRBJ1-2,TRBV7-9,once,CASSLGTGGYGYGYTF,TGTGCCAGCAGCTTAGGAACCGGGGGGTACGGGTATGGCTACACCTTC
TRBD2,TRBJ2-3,TRBV11-2,NA,CASSLGASGRNTQYF,TGTGCCAGCAGCTTAGGAGCAAGCGGGAGAAATACGCAGTATTTT
TRBD1,TRBJ2-7,TRBV24-1,NA,CATSDPAGTGGEQYF,TGTGCCACCAGTGACCCTGCCGGGACAGGAGGCGAGCAGTACTTC
TRBD2,TRBJ2-2,TRBV25-1,NA,CASSESGLAGAGELFF,TGTGCCAGCAGTGAATCCGGACTAGCAGGGGCCGGGGAGCTGTTTTTT
TRBD1,TRBJ1-6,TRBV18,NA,CASSPTGLNSPLHF,TGTGCCAGCTCACCGACAGGGTTAAATTCACCCCTCCACTTT
NA,TRBJ1-2,TRBV5-6,NA,CASSPPRSGANYGYTF,TGTGCCAGCAGCCCTCCTAGATCGGGAGCTAACTATGGCTACACCTTC
NA,TRBJ1-1,TRBV28,NA,CASSPRTAYNTEAFF,TGTGCCAGCAGTCCCCGGACAGCCTATAACACTGAAGCTTTCTTT
TRBD2,TRBJ2-7,TRBV13,NA,CASSSTSGKGEQYF,TGTGCCAGCAGCTCGACTAGCGGGAAAGGTGAGCAGTACTTC
NA,TRBJ1-5,TRBV19,few,CASSQQYSNQPQHF,TGTGCCAGTAGCCAACAGTATAGCAATCAGCCCCAGCATTTT
NA,TRBJ1-1,TRBV28,NA,CASSSYSIGQGEAFF,TGTGCCAGCAGTTCATACTCCATTGGACAAGGTGAAGCTTTCTTT
NA,TRBJ1-4,TRBV28,NA,CASGDFSATNEKLFF,TGTGCCAGCGGGGACTTTTCTGCAACTAATGAAAAACTGTTTTTT
NA,TRBJ1-6,TRBV2,few,CASFEDTSISSYNSPLHF,TGTGCCAGCTTTGAGGACACTTCGATAAGCTCCTATAATTCACCCCTCCACTTT
TRBD1,TRBJ1-4,TRBV15,once,CATSIGTGGEKLFF,TGTGCCACCAGCATTGGGACAGGGGGTGAAAAACTGTTTTTT
NA,TRBJ1-1,TRBV29-1,NA,CSVESGWGDTEAFF,TGCAGCGTTGAAAGTGGGTGGGGCGACACTGAAGCTTTCTTT
TRBD2,TRBJ2-3,TRBV3-1/TRBV3-2,once,CASTPGLADTDTQYF,TGTGCCAGCACCCCGGGACTAGCGGACACAGATACGCAGTATTTT
TRBD2,TRBJ2-7,TRBV30,once,CAWSVHLLAGVSYEQYF,TGTGCCTGGAGTGTCCACCTCCTAGCGGGAGTCTCCTACGAGCAGTACTTC
TRBD2,TRBJ2-3,TRBV14,few,CASSPPAGGTNTQYF,TGTGCCAGCAGCCCCCCAGCGGGAGGGACAAATACGCAGTATTTT
TRBD1,TRBJ2-5,TRBV5-1,few,CASSLFPGGQETQYF,TGCGCCAGCAGCTTGTTCCCAGGGGGCCAAGAGACCCAGTACTTC
NA,TRBJ1-2,TRBV2,few,CASSEGREKELLYGYTF,TGTGCCAGCAGTGAAGGGCGGGAGAAAGAACTCCTCTATGGCTACACCTTC
TRBD1,TRBJ2-5,TRBV29-1,NA,CSIATGEETQYF,TGCAGCATAGCGACAGGGGAAGAGACCCAGTACTTC
TRBD1,TRBJ2-1,TRBV28,NA,CASSTGQGGHEQFF,TGTGCCAGCAGTACGGGACAGGGGGGACATGAGCAGTTCTTC
NA,TRBJ2-3,TRBV3-1/TRBV3-2,NA,CASSQGARGTDTQYF,TGTGCCAGCAGCCAAGGTGCCCGGGGCACAGATACGCAGTATTTT
NA,TRBJ2-6,TRBV19,NA,CASSSGQYSANVLTF,TGTGCCAGTAGTTCAGGACAGTACTCGGCCAACGTCCTGACTTTC
NA,TRBJ2-7,TRBV11-2,NA,CASSRTGDPRYEQYF,TGTGCCAGCTCTCGAACGGGAGATCCCCGTTACGAGCAGTACTTC